The sequence of this T cell receptor beta chain was determined in a study of technical replicates of blood from several donors (dated by TCRdb to about 2017). Comment on this clone: Its antigen target is currently unknown. The record has no base qualities; no much larger clone is one base away.

Receptor amplification or capture employed the immunoSEQ multiplex PCR assay. Entries here come from immuneACCESS through TCRdb and include only in-frame sequences with V and J called. Some clones fail to appear in such tables; in the studies checked, an unresolved V gene covers under half of the shortfall, and the cause of the remainder is unknown. The sample data list approximately 80,000 clones, and about 91% of these were observed just once. The top ten clones comprise about 0.25% of the sample. V loses 0 bases of germline sequence and J loses 0 bases, and the interval between the two ends is 11 bases. CDR1 and CDR2, looked up from the germline V gene, are MNHEY and SVGAGI. The CDR3, from cysteine to phenylalanine, totals 16 residues. CDR3 DNA is the only sequence kept; it has 48 bases, read in frame from the first base.

The TCR was taken from a human donor in good health. Sequences were obtained from T cells isolated from PBMCs. The chain uses TRBV6-5 and TRBJ1-1; the D segment could be TRBD1, given 6 matching bases. The nucleotides are TGTGCCAGCAGTTACTCGACAGGCGGCATGAACACTGAAGCTTTCTTT. Translated, it gives CASSYSTGGMNTEAFF.